This T cell receptor (beta chain) originates from a study of vaccination effects on CD4 cells after COVID-19. V was clipped by 8 bases and J by 7 bases, with 17 bases between them. CDR1 and CDR2 from the germline V gene are LNHNV and YYDKDF (reference sequence). This CDR3 is 13 amino acids long. Turning to this clone: Its antigen is unknown.

Only in-frame clones appear in the TCRdb table, and some are missing; sequencing was by immunoSEQ multiplex PCR. The table shows 17,000 or so clones, with 60% to 80% occurring only once. Under the ViraFEST assay, PBMC were stimulated with viral peptide pools so that antigen-specific CD4+ T cells expanded. Sequencing was performed afterwards. The authors isolated CD4+ T cells after around nine days of culture. This person's SARS-CoV-2 infection, confirmed by PCR, occurred between March and December 2020. This sample comprised CD4+ T cells from PBMCs cultured with SARS-CoV-2 spike peptides, obtained before COVID-19 vaccination. The sequence came from a human donor who had a prior SARS-CoV-2 infection. The gene calls are TRBV15 and TRBJ1-2, with D tentatively TRBD1 (6 bases). The CDR3 protein is CATFLRGLSGYTF. The DNA of the CDR3 is TGTGCCACCTTCCTAAGGGGGTTATCTGGCTACACCTTC.